This entry is about one T cell receptor beta chain. The data were taken from a study of cytomegalovirus exposure and HLA in healthy donors. The V segment lost 3 bases and the J segment 6 bases; nucleotides outside the gene matches: 17. The CDR3 runs to 18 residues. Germline V gene data show CDR1 as MDHEN and CDR2 as SYDVKM. In the PCR, 60 Vbeta and 13 Jbeta primers were used. The table came from immunoSEQ multiplex PCR; TCRdb's copy has only in-frame clones and leaves some out. The data contain around 100,000 clones, approximately 78% of them singletons. The chain carries TRBV28 and TRBJ1-2; 9 bases are shared with TRBD1. The sequence derives from a male donor in good health and CMV-seropositive. The sequenced sample was PBMCs. The CDR3 DNA follows: TGTGCCAGCAGTTTCATTCCTTTCCGGGACAGGGAGAAACATGGCTACACCTTC. Its translation: CASSFIPFRDREKHGYTF.